This T cell receptor (beta chain) was recovered during a study of shared clonotypes between healthy human individuals. About the research overall: Donors had three CD4 naive, three CD4 memory, two CD8 naive and one CD8 memory plate apiece.

V dropped 1 base and J dropped 4 bases, with 13 bases sitting between them. Germline V gene data show CDR1 as KGHSH and CDR2 as LQKENI. The CDR3 contains 15 residues. On this clone itself: Its antigen is unknown.

Healthy and HIV-negative, the adult donors had no recent acute infections or vaccinations. Both subsets, CD45RA+ naive and CD45RA-negative memory, were split from the CD4+ cells. Study conclusions and caveats: Sharing across a few donors was seen in roughly 5.2% of naive CD4 clonotypes.

The repertoire was sequenced with immunoSEQ multiplex PCR; TCRdb's copy has only in-frame clones and lacks some. The sample has about 2.3 million clones; roughly 92% are singletons. The genes are TRBV18 and TRBJ1-1, with D uncertain. Specimen: naive CD4+ T cells from PBMCs. The sample's subset: CD45RA+ positively selected. This clonotype was sampled from a man between 18 and 35 years old in good health. Some clones in this sample may be carry-over from other donors' samples. CDR3 sequence: CASSPLSGSTTEAFF. The DNA for the CDR3 is TGTGCCAGCTCACCACTTTCAGGATCTACCACTGAAGCTTTCTTT.